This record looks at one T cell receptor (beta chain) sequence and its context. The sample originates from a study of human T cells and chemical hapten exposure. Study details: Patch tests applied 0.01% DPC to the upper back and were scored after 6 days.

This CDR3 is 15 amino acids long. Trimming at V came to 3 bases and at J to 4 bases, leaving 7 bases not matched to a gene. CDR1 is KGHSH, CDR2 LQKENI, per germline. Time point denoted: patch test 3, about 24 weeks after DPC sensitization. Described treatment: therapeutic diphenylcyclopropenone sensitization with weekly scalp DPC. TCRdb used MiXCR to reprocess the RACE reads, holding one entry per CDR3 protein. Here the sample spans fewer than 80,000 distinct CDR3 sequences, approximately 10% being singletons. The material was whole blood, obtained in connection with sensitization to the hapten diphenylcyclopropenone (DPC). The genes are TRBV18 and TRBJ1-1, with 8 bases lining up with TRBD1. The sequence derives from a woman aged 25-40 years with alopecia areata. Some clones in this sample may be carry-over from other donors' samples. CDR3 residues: CASSPGQGWGTEAFF. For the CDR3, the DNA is TGTGCCAGCTCACCCGGACAGGGTTGGGGCACTGAAGCTTTCTTT.